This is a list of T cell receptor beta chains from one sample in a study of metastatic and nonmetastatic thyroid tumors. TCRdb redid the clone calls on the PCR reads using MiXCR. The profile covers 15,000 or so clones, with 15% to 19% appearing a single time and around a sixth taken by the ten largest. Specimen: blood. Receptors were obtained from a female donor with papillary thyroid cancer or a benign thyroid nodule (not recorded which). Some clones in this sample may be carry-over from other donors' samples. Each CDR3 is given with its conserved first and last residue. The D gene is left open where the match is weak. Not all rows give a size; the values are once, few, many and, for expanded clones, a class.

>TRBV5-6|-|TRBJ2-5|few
TGTGCCAGCAGCTTCCAGGGTCAAGAGACCCAGTACTTC
CASSFQGQETQYF
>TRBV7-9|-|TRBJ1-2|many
TGTGCCGGCAGACCATCTTTTGGGTCTAACTATGGCTACACCTTC
CAGRPSFGSNYGYTF
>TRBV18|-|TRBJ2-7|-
TGTGCCAGCATGTACAGGGAAGGATCCTACGAGCAGTACTTC
CASMYREGSYEQYF
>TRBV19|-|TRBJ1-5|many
TGTGCCAGTAGTTCCTCCGCCGGCAATCAGCCCCAGCATTTT
CASSSSAGNQPQHF
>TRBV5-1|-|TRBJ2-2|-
TGCGCCAGCAGCTGGAACGGGGAGCTGTTTTTT
CASSWNGELFF
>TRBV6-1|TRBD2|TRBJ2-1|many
TGTGCCAGCAGTCGCACCGGGACTAGCGGGGTGAATGAGCAGTTCTTC
CASSRTGTSGVNEQFF
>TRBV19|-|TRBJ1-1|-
TGTGCCAGTAGTGTCGAACAGGGATCTGAAGCTTTCTTT
CASSVEQGSEAFF
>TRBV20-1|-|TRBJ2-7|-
TGCAGTGCTAGTAATACAGGGATTTACGAGCAGTACTTC
CSASNTGIYEQYF
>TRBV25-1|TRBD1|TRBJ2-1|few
TGTGCCAGCAGTGAATCTATACAGGGGCCGAGAAACAATGAGCAGTTCTTC
CASSESIQGPRNNEQFF
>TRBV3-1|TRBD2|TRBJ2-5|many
TGTGCCAGCAGCCAAGAATGGGGCGGGAGGCCTAAAGAGACCCAGTACTTC
CASSQEWGGRPKETQYF
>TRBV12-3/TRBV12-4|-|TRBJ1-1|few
TGTGCCAGCAGTTTATGGGGCGGTCAAGCTTTCTTT
CASSLWGGQAFF
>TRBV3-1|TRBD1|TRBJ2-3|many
TGTGCCAGCAGCCAGGGGACAGGGGGAATGAGGGATACGCAGTATTTT
CASSQGTGGMRDTQYF
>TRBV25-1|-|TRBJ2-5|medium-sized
TGTGCCAGCAGTGAATCCCGGGAGACCCAGTACTTC
CASSESRETQYF
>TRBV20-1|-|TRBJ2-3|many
TGCAGTGCTAGGGGTAGTAGGGCAGCAGATACGCAGTATTTT
CSARGSRAADTQYF
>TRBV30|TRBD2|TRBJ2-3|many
TGTGCCTGGAGTGTAGGAGCGGGGGGGCAAGATACGCAGTATTTT
CAWSVGAGGQDTQYF
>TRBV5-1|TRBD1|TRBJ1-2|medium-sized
TGCGCCAGCAGCGGAACGACCTCGGGACAGGGGTCTGGCTACACCTTC
CASSGTTSGQGSGYTF
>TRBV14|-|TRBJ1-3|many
TGTGCCAGCAGCCAAGATATGGTCAGCTCCTCTGGAAACACCATATATTTT
CASSQDMVSSSGNTIYF
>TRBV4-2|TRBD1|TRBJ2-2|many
TGTGCCAGCAGCGCCGGGACAGGGGCTGGGTGGGGCACCGGGGAGCTGTTTTTT
CASSAGTGAGWGTGELFF
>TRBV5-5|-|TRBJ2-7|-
TGTGCCAGCAGTTCGGACGGCTCCTACGAGCAGTACTTC
CASSSDGSYEQYF
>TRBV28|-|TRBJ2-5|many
TGTGCCAGCAGTTTGTACAGGAAAGAGACCCAGTACTTC
CASSLYRKETQYF
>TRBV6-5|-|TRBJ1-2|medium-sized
TGTGCCAGCAGTTACTTGAATCGGGGCTATGGCTACACCTTC
CASSYLNRGYGYTF
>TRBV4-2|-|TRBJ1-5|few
TGTGCCAGCAGCCAAGATCCTGGTGGGCCTCAGCCCCAGCATTTT
CASSQDPGGPQPQHF